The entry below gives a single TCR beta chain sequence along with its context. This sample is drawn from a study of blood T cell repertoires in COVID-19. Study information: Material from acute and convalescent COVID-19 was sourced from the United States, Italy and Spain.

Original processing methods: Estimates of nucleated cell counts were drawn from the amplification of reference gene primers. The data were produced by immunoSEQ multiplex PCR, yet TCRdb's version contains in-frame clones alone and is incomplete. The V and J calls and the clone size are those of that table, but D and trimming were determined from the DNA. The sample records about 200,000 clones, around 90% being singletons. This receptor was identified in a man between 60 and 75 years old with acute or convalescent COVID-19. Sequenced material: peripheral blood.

CDR3 residues: CASSIVDRAKNQPQHF. The CDR3 DNA reads as TGTGCCAGTAGTATCGTCGACAGGGCCAAAAATCAGCCCCAGCATTTT. The chain joins TRBV19 to TRBJ1-5, with 7 bases that match TRBD1. The V gene's germline CDR1 is LNHDA and CDR2 SQIVND (reference sequence). The CDR3 totals 16 residues. The V gene end was trimmed by 3 bases and the J gene end by 4 bases; junction bases not matched to a gene: 9.